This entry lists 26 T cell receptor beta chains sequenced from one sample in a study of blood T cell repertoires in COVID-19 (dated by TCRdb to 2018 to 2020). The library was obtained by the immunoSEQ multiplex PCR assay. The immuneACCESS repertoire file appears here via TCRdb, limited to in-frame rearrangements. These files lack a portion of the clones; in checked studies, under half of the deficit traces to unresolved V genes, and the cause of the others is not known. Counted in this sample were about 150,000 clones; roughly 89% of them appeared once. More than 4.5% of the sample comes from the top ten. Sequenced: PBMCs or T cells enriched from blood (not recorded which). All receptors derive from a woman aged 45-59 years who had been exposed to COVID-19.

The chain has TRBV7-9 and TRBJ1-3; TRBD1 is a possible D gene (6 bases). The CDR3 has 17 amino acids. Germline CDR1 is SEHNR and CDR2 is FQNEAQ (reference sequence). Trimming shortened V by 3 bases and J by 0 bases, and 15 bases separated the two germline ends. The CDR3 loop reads CASSLGTGTSSGNTIYF. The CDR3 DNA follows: TGTGCCAGCAGCTTGGGAACCGGGACATCCTCTGGAAACACCATATATTTT.

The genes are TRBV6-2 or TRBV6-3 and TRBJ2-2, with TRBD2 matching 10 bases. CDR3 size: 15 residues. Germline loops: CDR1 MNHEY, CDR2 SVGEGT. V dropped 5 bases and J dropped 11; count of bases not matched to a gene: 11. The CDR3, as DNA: TGTGCCAGCAGTCCCGATGGGGCTAGCGGGAGAGAGCTGTTTTTT. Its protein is CASSPDGASGRELFF.

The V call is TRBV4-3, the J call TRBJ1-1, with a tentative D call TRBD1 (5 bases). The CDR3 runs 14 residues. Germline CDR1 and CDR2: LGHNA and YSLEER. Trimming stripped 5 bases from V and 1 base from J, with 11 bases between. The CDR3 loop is CASSDPTENTEAFF. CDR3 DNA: TGCGCCAGCAGCGATCCGACAGAGAACACTGAAGCTTTCTTT.

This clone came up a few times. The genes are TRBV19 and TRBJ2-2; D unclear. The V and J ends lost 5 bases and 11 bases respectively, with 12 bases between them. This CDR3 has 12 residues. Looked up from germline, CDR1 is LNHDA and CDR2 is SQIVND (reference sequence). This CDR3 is CASSLSGRELFF. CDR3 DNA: TGTGCCAGTAGTCTCTCGGGTAGAGAGCTGTTTTTT.

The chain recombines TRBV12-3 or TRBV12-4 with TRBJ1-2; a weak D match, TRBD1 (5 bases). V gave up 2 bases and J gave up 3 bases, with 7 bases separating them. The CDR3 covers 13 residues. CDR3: CASSLKGDYGYTF. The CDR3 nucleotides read TGTGCCAGCAGTTTAAAAGGGGACTATGGCTACACCTTC.

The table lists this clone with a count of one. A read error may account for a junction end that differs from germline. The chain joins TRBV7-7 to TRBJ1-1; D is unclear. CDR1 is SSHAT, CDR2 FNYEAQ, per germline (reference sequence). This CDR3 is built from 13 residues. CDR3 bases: TGTGCTAGCAGCTTTCAGGAGAACACTGAAGCTTTCTTT. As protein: CASSFQENTEAFF.

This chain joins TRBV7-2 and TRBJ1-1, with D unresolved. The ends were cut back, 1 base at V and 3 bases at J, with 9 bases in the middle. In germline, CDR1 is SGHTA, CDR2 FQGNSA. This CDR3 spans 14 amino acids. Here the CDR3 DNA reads TGTGCCAGCAGCTTAGTACCAGGCTACACTGAAGCTTTCTTT. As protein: CASSLVPGYTEAFF.

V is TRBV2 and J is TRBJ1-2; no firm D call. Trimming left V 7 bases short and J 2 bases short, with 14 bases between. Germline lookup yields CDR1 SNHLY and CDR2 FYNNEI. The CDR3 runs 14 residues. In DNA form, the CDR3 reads TGTGCCAGCAAACGGGGTCTTGTCAACTATGGCTACACCTTC. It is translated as CASKRGLVNYGYTF.

This CDR3 reads CASSLAGTGLSPLHF. The CDR3 DNA is TGCGCCAGCAGCTTGGCCGGGACAGGGCTGTCACCCCTCCACTTT. The gene calls are TRBV5-1 and TRBJ1-6; the match to TRBD1 covers 9 bases. CDR1 is SGHRS, CDR2 YFSETQ, per germline. CDR3 length: 15 residues. With V trimmed by 0 bases and J by 10 bases, 5 bases remained unmatched.

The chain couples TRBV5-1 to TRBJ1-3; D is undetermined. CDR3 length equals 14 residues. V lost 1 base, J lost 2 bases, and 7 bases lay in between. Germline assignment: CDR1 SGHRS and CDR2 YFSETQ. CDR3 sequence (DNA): TGCGCCAGCAGCTTGTCGGTTACTGGAAACACCATATATTTT. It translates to CASSLSVTGNTIYF.

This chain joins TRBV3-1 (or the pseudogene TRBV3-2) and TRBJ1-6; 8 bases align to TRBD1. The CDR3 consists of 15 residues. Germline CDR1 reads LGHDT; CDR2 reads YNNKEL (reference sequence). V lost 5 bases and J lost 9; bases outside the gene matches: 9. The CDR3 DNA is TGTGCCAGCAGCGAAAACGGACAGGGTGGTTCACCCCTCCACTTT. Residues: CASSENGQGGSPLHF.

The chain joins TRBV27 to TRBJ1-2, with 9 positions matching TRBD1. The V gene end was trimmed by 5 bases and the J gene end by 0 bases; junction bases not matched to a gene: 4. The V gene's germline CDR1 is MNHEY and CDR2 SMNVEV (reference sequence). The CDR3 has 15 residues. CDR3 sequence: CASSPRTGANYGYTF. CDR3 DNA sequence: TGTGCCAGCAGTCCGCGGACAGGGGCTAACTATGGCTACACCTTC.

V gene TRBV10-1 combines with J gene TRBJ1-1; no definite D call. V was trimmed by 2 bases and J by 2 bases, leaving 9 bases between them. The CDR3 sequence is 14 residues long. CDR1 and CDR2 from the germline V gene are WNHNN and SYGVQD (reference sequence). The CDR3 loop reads CASSESRGNTEAFF. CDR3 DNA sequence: TGCGCCAGCAGTGAGAGTCGGGGAAACACTGAAGCTTTCTTT.

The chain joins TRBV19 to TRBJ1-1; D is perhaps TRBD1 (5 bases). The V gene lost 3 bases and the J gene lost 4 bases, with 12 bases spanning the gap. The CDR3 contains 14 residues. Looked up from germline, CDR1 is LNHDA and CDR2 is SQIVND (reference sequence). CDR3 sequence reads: CASSIRTRSTEAFF. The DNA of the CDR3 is TGTGCCAGTAGTATCAGGACACGAAGCACTGAAGCTTTCTTT.

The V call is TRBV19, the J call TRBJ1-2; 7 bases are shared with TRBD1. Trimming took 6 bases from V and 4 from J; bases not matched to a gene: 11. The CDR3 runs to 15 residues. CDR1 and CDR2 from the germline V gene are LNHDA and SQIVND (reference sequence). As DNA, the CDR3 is TGTGCCAGTAGACCGACAGGGAGCAATTTCTATGGCTACACCTTC. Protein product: CASRPTGSNFYGYTF.

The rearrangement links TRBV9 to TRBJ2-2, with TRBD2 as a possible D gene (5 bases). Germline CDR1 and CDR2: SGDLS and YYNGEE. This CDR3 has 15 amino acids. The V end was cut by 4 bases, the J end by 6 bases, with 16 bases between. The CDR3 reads CASSIEGSRSGELFF. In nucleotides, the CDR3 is TGTGCCAGCAGCATCGAGGGAAGCAGGTCCGGGGAGCTGTTTTTT. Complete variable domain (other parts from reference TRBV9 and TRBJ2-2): DSGVTQTPKHLITATGQRVTLRCSPRSGDLSVYWYQQSLDQGLQFLIQYYNGEERAKGNILERFSAQQFPDLHSELNLSSLELGDSALYFCASSIEGSRSGELFFGEGSRLTVL.

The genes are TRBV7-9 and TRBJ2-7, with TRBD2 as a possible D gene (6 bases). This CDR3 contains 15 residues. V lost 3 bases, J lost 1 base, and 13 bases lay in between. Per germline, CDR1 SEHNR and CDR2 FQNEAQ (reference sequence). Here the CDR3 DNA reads TGTGCCAGCAGCTTGACCAGCGGGCGATCCTACGAGCAGTACTTC. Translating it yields CASSLTSGRSYEQYF.

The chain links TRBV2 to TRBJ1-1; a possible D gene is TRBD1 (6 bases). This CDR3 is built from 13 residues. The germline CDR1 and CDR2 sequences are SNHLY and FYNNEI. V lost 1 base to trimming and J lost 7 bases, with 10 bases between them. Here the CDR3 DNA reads TGTGCCAGCAGTGAAGTAAGAGGGGGTGAAGCTTTCTTT. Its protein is CASSEVRGGEAFF. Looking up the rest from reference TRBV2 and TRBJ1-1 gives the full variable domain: EPEVTQTPSHQVTQMGQEVILRCVPISNHLYFYWYRQILGQKVEFLVSFYNNEISEKSEIFDDQFSVERPDGSNFTLKIRSTKLEDSAMYFCASSEVRGGEAFFGQGTRLTVV.

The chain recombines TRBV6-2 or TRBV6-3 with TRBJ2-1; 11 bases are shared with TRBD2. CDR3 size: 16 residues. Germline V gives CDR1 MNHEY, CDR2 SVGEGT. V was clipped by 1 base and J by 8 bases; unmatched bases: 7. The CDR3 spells CASSYYSSGGHYEQFF. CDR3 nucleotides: TGTGCCAGCAGTTACTATTCTAGCGGGGGGCATTATGAGCAGTTCTTC.

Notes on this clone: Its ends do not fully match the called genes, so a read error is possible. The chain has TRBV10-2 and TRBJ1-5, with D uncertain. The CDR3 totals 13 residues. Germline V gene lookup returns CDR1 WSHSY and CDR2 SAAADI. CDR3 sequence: CASSESTNRPQHF. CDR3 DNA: TGCGCCAGCAGTGAGTCCACAAATCGGCCCCAGCATTTT.

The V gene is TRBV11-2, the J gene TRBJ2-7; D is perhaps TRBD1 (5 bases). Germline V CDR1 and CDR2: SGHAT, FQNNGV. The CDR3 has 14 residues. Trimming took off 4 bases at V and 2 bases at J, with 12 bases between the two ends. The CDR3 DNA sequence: TGTGCCAGCAGCTCAGGACAAGCCCCCTACGAGCAGTACTTC. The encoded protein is CASSSGQAPYEQYF.

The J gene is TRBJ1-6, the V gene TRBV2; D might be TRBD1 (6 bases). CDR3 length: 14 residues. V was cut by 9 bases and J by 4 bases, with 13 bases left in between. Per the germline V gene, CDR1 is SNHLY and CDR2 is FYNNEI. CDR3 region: CARGASPYNSPLHF. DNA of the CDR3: TGTGCCAGGGGGGCCTCCCCTTATAATTCACCCCTCCACTTT.

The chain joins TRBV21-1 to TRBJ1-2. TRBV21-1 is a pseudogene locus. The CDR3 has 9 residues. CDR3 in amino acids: CASHGGYTF. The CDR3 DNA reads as TGTGCCAGCCACGGTGGCTACACCTTC.

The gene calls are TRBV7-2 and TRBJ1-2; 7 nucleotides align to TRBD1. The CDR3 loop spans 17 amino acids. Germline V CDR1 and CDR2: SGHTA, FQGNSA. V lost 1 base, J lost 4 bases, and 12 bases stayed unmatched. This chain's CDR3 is CASSLGATGLTSYGYTF. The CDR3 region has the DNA TGTGCCAGCAGCTTAGGGGCGACAGGGCTTACCTCCTATGGCTACACCTTC. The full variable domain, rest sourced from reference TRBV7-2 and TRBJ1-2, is GAGVSQSPSNKVTEKGKDVELRCDPISGHTALYWYRQSLGQGLEFLIYFQGNSAPDKSGLPSDRFSAERTGGSVSTLTIQRTQQEDSAVYLCASSLGATGLTSYGYTFGSGTRLTVV.

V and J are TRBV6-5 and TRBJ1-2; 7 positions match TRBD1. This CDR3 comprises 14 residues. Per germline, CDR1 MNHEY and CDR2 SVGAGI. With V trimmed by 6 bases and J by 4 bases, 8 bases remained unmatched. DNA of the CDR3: TGTGCCAGCAGAACACCGGGACAGCTCTATGGCTACACCTTC. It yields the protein CASRTPGQLYGYTF.

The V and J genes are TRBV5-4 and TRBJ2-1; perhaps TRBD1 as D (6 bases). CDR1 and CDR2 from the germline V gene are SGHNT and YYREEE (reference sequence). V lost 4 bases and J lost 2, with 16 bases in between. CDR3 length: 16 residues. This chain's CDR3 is CASSDGQFGPYNEQFF. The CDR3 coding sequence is TGTGCCAGCAGCGACGGACAGTTCGGACCCTACAATGAGCAGTTCTTC.